One sample yielded the 30 T cell receptor beta chains listed below, sequenced in a study of blood T cell repertoires in COVID-19. Some clones are missing from TCRdb's copy, which holds only in-frame ones; the method was immunoSEQ multiplex PCR. The table has 140,000 to 150,000 clones, 70% to 90% seen once. The specimen was peripheral blood. These receptors were obtained from a woman aged 55-70 years with COVID-19, enrolled during active disease.

The chain recombines TRBV4-2 with TRBJ2-7, with a tentative D call TRBD2 (5 bases). V gave up 1 base and J gave up 4 bases, with 11 bases separating them. The V gene's germline CDR1 is LGHNA and CDR2 YNFKEQ. This CDR3 contains 14 residues. The CDR3 is CASSQVGGLYEQYF. CDR3 sequence (DNA): TGTGCCAGCAGCCAAGTAGGAGGTTTATACGAGCAGTACTTC.

Here the CDR3 DNA reads TGTGCCAGCAGCCAAGATCGCAGTCAGCCCCAGCATTTT. Amino acids: CASSQDRSQPQHF. The chain has TRBV3-1 (or the pseudogene TRBV3-2) and TRBJ1-5; D not resolved. Germline V gene sequence: CDR1 LGHDT, CDR2 YNNKEL (reference sequence). This CDR3 comprises 13 residues. V lost 0 bases, J lost 6 bases, and 6 bases lay in between.

This sequence joins TRBV4-2 and TRBJ1-2, with a weak D call TRBD1 (5 bases). Germline CDR1 and CDR2: LGHNA and YNFKEQ. The CDR3 runs 16 residues. Trimming pared 2 bases from V and 3 bases from J, leaving 16 bases between. As DNA, the CDR3 is TGTGCCAGCAGCCAACGCCGACAGTCGGTTTACTATGGCTACACCTTC. Protein: CASSQRRQSVYYGYTF.

The rearrangement uses TRBV7-2 and TRBJ2-7; no definite D call. Trimming took off 4 bases at V and 5 bases at J, with 30 bases between the two ends. This CDR3 spans 19 amino acids. The germline V gene encodes CDR1 SGHTA and CDR2 FQGNSA. CDR3 DNA: TGTGCCAGCAGCTACCCCGGAAATTACCGTGCCCCTCCGGGTCACGAGCAGTACTTC. It yields the protein CASSYPGNYRAPPGHEQYF.

The chain is built from TRBV2 and TRBJ1-4, with TRBD1 as a possible D gene (5 bases). CDR1 is SNHLY, CDR2 FYNNEI, per germline. This CDR3 has 13 amino acids. Trimming left V 8 bases short and J 4 bases short, with 11 bases between. CDR3 sequence: CASGRQNNEKLFF. The CDR3 coding sequence is TGTGCCAGCGGTCGACAGAATAATGAAAAACTGTTTTTT.

The chain employs TRBV5-1 and TRBJ2-7, with 11 bases that match TRBD1. The CDR3 is 15 residues long. Germline values: CDR1 SGHRS, CDR2 YFSETQ. The J segment lost 2 bases and the V segment lost 2 bases, leaving 3 bases of the junction unmatched. The CDR3 region is CASSFGQGATYEQYF. The CDR3 region has the DNA TGCGCCAGCAGCTTCGGACAGGGGGCAACCTACGAGCAGTACTTC.

V and J are TRBV2 and TRBJ2-2; D perhaps matches TRBD1 (5 bases). V lost 5 bases and J 7 bases, leaving 11 bases between the germline ends. The CDR3 has 13 residues. CDR1 is SNHLY and CDR2 is FYNNEI in the germline V gene. The DNA for the CDR3 is TGTGCCAGCAGTCTTTCAAGGGGCGGGGAGCTGTTTTTT. This translates into CASSLSRGGELFF. Using reference TRBV2 and TRBJ2-2 for the parts outside the CDR3, the full variable domain is EPEVTQTPSHQVTQMGQEVILRCVPISNHLYFYWYRQILGQKVEFLVSFYNNEISEKSEIFDDQFSVERPDGSNFTLKIRSTKLEDSAMYFCASSLSRGGELFFGEGSRLTVL.

The V and J genes are TRBV7-3 and TRBJ2-1; 7 bases fit TRBD1. V trimming: 5 bases; J trimming: 12 bases; junction bases outside the gene matches: 10. Germline loops: CDR1 SGHTA, CDR2 FQGTGA. This CDR3 spans 13 amino acids. CDR3 bases: TGTGCCAGCAGCCTTACGACAGGGTCGGGGCAGTTCTTC. Translating it yields CASSLTTGSGQFF.

The chain couples TRBV7-2 to TRBJ2-7; the D gene is possibly TRBD2 (5 bases). This CDR3 comprises 12 residues. Per germline, CDR1 SGHTA and CDR2 FQGNSA. V lost 5 bases and J lost 7, with 12 bases in between. CDR3 protein: CASSDTSFEQYF. CDR3 nucleotides: TGTGCCAGCAGCGACACTAGTTTTGAGCAGTACTTC.

V usage is TRBV6-4 and J usage is TRBJ1-1; D unclear. The length of the CDR3 is 13 residues. The V gene lost 1 base and the J gene lost 4 bases, with 7 bases spanning the gap. CDR1 and CDR2 (germline): MRHNA, SNTAGT. Here the CDR3 reads CASSDFPGTEAFF. The CDR3 coding sequence is TGTGCCAGCAGTGACTTCCCGGGCACTGAAGCTTTCTTT.

The rearrangement links TRBV21-1 to TRBJ1-6; TRBD1 is taken as the D call from the table, unchecked against the DNA. TRBV21-1 is tagged as a pseudogene. This CDR3 spans 14 amino acids. The CDR3, as DNA: TGTGCCAGCAGACTGACAGGGCCAAATTCACCCCTCCACTTT. This codes for CASRLTGPNSPLHF.

The rearrangement uses TRBV7-9 and TRBJ2-3; 9 positions match TRBD1. CDR3 size: 15 residues. The V gene's germline CDR1 is SEHNR and CDR2 FQNEAQ (reference sequence). V shed 4 bases, J shed 0 bases, and the junction held 2 bases outside the gene matches. The CDR3 DNA reads TGTGCCAGCAGCTCCACAGGGGGCAGCACAGATACGCAGTATTTT. Its protein is CASSSTGGSTDTQYF. Full variable domain (outside the CDR3, taken from reference TRBV7-9 and TRBJ2-3): DTGVSQNPRHKITKRGQNVTFRCDPISEHNRLYWYRQTLGQGPEFLTYFQNEAQLEKSRLLSDRFSAERPKGSFSTLEIQRTEQGDSAMYLCASSSTGGSTDTQYFGPGTRLTVL.

This chain uses TRBV3-1 (or the pseudogene TRBV3-2) with TRBJ1-1; 8 bases align to TRBD1. CDR1 and CDR2 (germline): LGHDT, YNNKEL (reference sequence). This CDR3 comprises 15 residues. Trimming at V came to 4 bases and at J to 1 base, leaving 5 bases not matched to a gene. The CDR3 sequence: CASSPDRGANTEAFF. In nucleotides, the CDR3 is TGTGCCAGCAGCCCAGACAGGGGAGCGAACACTGAAGCTTTCTTT.

This sequence joins TRBV7-8 and TRBJ1-2; perhaps TRBD1 as D (5 bases). The CDR3 has 16 amino acids. The V and J ends lost 1 base and 1 base respectively, with 13 bases between them. Per germline, CDR1 SGHVS and CDR2 FQNEAQ. CDR3 sequence: CASSLVGGAINYGYTF. CDR3 coding DNA: TGTGCCAGCAGCTTAGTGGGTGGGGCAATTAACTATGGCTACACCTTC. Full variable domain (outside the CDR3, taken from reference TRBV7-8 and TRBJ1-2): GAGVSQSPRYKVAKRGQDVALRCDPISGHVSLFWYQQALGQGPEFLTYFQNEAQLDKSGLPSDRFFAERPEGSVSTLKIQRTQQEDSAVYLCASSLVGGAINYGYTFGSGTRLTVV.

The gene calls are TRBV6-5 and TRBJ1-4; D gene uncertain. The CDR3 contains 11 residues. The germline V and J ends were trimmed by 6 bases and 13 bases, with 12 bases remaining between them. Germline loops: CDR1 MNHEY, CDR2 SVGAGI. CDR3 sequence: CASRNTGRLFF. Written as DNA, the CDR3 is TGTGCCAGCAGGAACACCGGGAGACTGTTTTTT.

The chain links TRBV5-1 to TRBJ2-3, with D hard to call. V was pared by 4 bases and J by 2 bases, with 32 bases between. CDR1 and CDR2 (germline): SGHRS, YFSETQ. The CDR3 runs to 21 residues. The CDR3 here is CASSPKTGSIDPRSLTDTQYF. CDR3 nucleotide sequence: TGCGCCAGCAGCCCTAAAACCGGGTCCATAGACCCCCGAAGCCTCACAGATACGCAGTATTTT.

This clone was detected only once. V usage is TRBV19 and J usage is TRBJ2-7, with 9 bases aligning to TRBD2. The CDR3 length is 12 residues. The germline V gene encodes CDR1 LNHDA and CDR2 SQIVND (reference sequence). The V segment lost 6 bases and the J segment 7 bases; nucleotides outside the gene matches: 4. As DNA, the CDR3 is TGTGCCAGTAGGGGACTAGCAGGGGAGCAGTACTTC. Amino acids: CASRGLAGEQYF.

This CDR3 is CASSIRGQAQETQYF. The DNA of the CDR3 is TGTGCCAGTAGTATCAGGGGACAGGCTCAAGAGACCCAGTACTTC. The chain employs TRBV19 and TRBJ2-5, with 8 bases identical to TRBD1. Germline values: CDR1 LNHDA, CDR2 SQIVND (reference sequence). This CDR3 is 15 amino acids long. The J segment lost 2 bases and the V segment lost 3 bases, leaving 5 bases of the junction unmatched.

The V gene is TRBV19, the J gene TRBJ1-6; 10 nucleotides match TRBD1. Germline CDR1 is LNHDA and CDR2 is SQIVND (reference sequence). The CDR3 totals 17 residues. J was trimmed by 5 bases and V by 9 bases; bases with no gene match: 13. This CDR3 reads CASESKGTGADNSPLHF. The CDR3 bases are TGTGCCAGCGAGTCTAAGGGGACAGGGGCGGATAATTCACCCCTCCACTTT.

This chain uses TRBV29-1 with TRBJ1-3; D is ambiguous. CDR3 length: 14 residues. CDR1 SQVTM and CDR2 ANQGSEA come from the germline V gene. The V gene lost 0 bases and the J gene lost 4 bases, with 10 bases spanning the gap. CDR3 amino acids: CSVEEAPGGNTIYF. In DNA form, the CDR3 reads TGCAGCGTTGAAGAGGCCCCCGGGGGAAACACCATATATTTT.

The table lists this clone with a few counts. The chain couples TRBV19 to TRBJ1-3; 7 positions agree with TRBD1. The CDR3 spans 16 residues. The trim removed 6 bases at V and 0 bases at J, leaving 8 bases unmatched. Germline V lookup: CDR1 LNHDA, CDR2 SQIVND (reference sequence). This CDR3 is CASRTTGVNSGNTIYF. Written as DNA, the CDR3 is TGTGCCAGTAGGACTACAGGGGTCAACTCTGGAAACACCATATATTTT. Together with reference TRBV19 and TRBJ1-3, the CDR3 gives the full variable domain: DGGITQSPKYLFRKEGQNVTLSCEQNLNHDAMYWYRQDPGQGLRLIYYSQIVNDFQKGDIAEGYSVSREKKESFPLTVTSAQKNPTAFYLCASRTTGVNSGNTIYFGEGSWLTVV.

The chain has TRBV7-2 and TRBJ2-1; 13 bases match TRBD2. This CDR3 spans 17 amino acids. V lost 5 bases and J lost 7; bases outside the gene matches: 11. The germline CDR1 and CDR2 sequences are SGHTA and FQGNSA. The CDR3 DNA reads as TGTGCCAGCAGCACATCTACTAGCGGGGGGGGCGGGAATGAGCAGTTCTTC. Translating gives CASSTSTSGGGGNEQFF.

The V gene is TRBV5-4, the J gene TRBJ1-2, with 7 bases matching TRBD1. Per the germline V gene, CDR1 is SGHNT and CDR2 is YYREEE (reference sequence). J lost 6 bases, V lost 4 bases, and 6 bases had no gene match. This CDR3 is 13 amino acids long. DNA of the CDR3: TGTGCCAGCAGCGCCGACAGGGTTGATGGCTACACCTTC. This sequence encodes CASSADRVDGYTF.

Note on this clone: One junction end does not reproduce the germline sequence, and a read error may be involved. This chain links TRBV7-9 with TRBJ1-1; D possibly corresponds to TRBD1 (6 bases). Germline loops: CDR1 SEHNR, CDR2 FQNEAQ (reference sequence). The CDR3 loop spans 15 amino acids. The CDR3 DNA reads as TGTGCCAGCAGCCTAGCGGGGGCCCTAAACACTGAAGCTTTCTTT. Its translation is CASSLAGALNTEAFF.

The rearrangement links TRBV2 to TRBJ2-5; perhaps TRBD2 as D (5 bases). Germline lookup yields CDR1 SNHLY and CDR2 FYNNEI. The length of the CDR3 is 15 residues. Trimming took 5 bases from V and 2 from J, leaving 15 bases between them. The CDR3 here is CASSPRPAVQETQYF. CDR3 DNA sequence: TGTGCCAGCAGTCCCCGCCCAGCGGTACAAGAGACCCAGTACTTC.

This chain links TRBV5-1 with TRBJ1-3; TRBD1 aligns across 10 bases. This CDR3 region has 15 residues. Trimming at V came to 4 bases and at J to 1 base, leaving 2 bases not matched to a gene. Germline CDR1 and CDR2: SGHRS and YFSETQ. In nucleotides, the CDR3 is TGCGCCAGCAGCCCGGGACAGGGGTCTGGAAACACCATATATTTT. Translation: CASSPGQGSGNTIYF.

The chain has TRBV7-8 and TRBJ1-2; 7 positions match TRBD1. This CDR3 is built from 16 residues. Germline V gives CDR1 SGHVS, CDR2 FQNEAQ. With V trimmed by 1 base and J by 2 bases, 7 bases remained unmatched. CDR3 amino acids: CASSLVGGQRNYGYTF. The DNA of the CDR3 is TGTGCCAGCAGCTTAGTCGGGGGACAGCGAAACTATGGCTACACCTTC.

The chain links TRBV12-3 or TRBV12-4 to TRBJ1-1, with 9 bases fitting TRBD1. CDR3 length: 13 amino acids. V dropped 3 bases and J dropped 6; count of bases not matched to a gene: 2. CDR3 region: CASSLGTGSEAFF. DNA of the CDR3: TGTGCCAGCAGTTTGGGGACAGGGTCTGAAGCTTTCTTT.

This clone appeared once. The chain carries TRBV19 and TRBJ1-2, with D maybe TRBD1 (6 bases). The germline gives CDR1 LNHDA, CDR2 SQIVND (reference sequence). Trimming stripped 9 bases from V and 2 bases from J, with 13 bases between. This CDR3 is built from 13 residues. DNA of the CDR3: TGTGCCAGGGAACAGGGTGGGAACTATGGCTACACCTTC. Translated, it gives CAREQGGNYGYTF.

This clone has only a few counts. The chain is built from TRBV18 and TRBJ1-1; D is undetermined. The CDR3 has 14 residues. Germline V gene lookup returns CDR1 KGHSH and CDR2 LQKENI. The V end lost 0 bases, the J end lost 7 bases, and 12 bases lay between the germline ends. CDR3 region: CASSPPGRNGEAFF. The CDR3 DNA reads as TGTGCCAGCTCACCACCGGGGAGAAACGGTGAAGCTTTCTTT.